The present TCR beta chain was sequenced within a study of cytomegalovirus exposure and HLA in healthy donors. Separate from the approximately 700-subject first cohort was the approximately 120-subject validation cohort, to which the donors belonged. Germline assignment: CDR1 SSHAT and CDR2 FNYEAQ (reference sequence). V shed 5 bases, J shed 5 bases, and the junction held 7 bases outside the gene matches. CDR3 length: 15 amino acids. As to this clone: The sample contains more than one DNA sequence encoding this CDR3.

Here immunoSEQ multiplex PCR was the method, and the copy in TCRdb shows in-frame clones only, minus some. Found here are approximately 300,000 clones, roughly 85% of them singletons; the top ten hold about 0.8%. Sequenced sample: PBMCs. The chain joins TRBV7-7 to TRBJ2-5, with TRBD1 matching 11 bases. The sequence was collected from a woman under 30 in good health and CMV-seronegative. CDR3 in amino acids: CASSLRTGGLETQYF. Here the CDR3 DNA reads TGTGCCAGCAGCCTCCGGACAGGGGGCCTGGAGACCCAGTACTTC.